This paragraph covers one T cell receptor (beta chain) sequence. V lost 7 bases and J lost 0, with 16 bases in between. CDR3 size: 14 residues. Germline-derived CDR1 and CDR2 are DFQATT and SNEGSKA (reference sequence). This sample is part of a study of patients and donors after allogeneic stem cell transplantation. Each CDR3 protein gets one entry after TCRdb re-called the RT-PCR reads with MiXCR. Of some 1,600 distinct CDR3 sequences in the sample, under 30% are singletons; the top ten hold 28%. This TCR was sampled from a human donor who was either an allogeneic HSCT recipient or a stem cell or donor lymphocyte infusion donor (not recorded which). It is not recorded whose cells these are; they may come from a transplant donor. The chain has TRBV20-1 and TRBJ2-7, with D uncertain. The sample taken for sequencing was blood, either unsorted or a sorted T cell fraction (not recorded which). The CDR3 here is CSVPRAANSYEQYF. The DNA for the CDR3 is TGCAGTGTCCCACGGGCCGCAAACTCCTACGAGCAGTACTTC.